The rows below give T cell receptor beta chains drawn from one sample of a study of identical twins. One entry per CDR3 protein, called by TCRdb with MiXCR from the 5' RACE reads. The table has about 1.7 million distinct CDR3 sequences, about 30% seen once. Sequenced: cord blood. The receptors were sampled from a newborn girl in good health. CDR3s include the opening cysteine and the closing phenylalanine or tryptophan. D genes are given only for firm matches. Clone size, where shown, is once, few, many, or a class for clones that have expanded.

v_gene: TRBV29-1; d_gene: -; abundance: -; len: 14; j_gene: TRBJ2-1; CDR3aa: CSVDESSSYNEQFF; CDR3nt: TGCAGCGTTGATGAATCGAGCTCCTACAATGAGCAGTTCTTC
v_gene: TRBV28; d_gene: TRBD1; abundance: -; len: 16; j_gene: TRBJ1-6; CDR3aa: CASSNLGTGLNSPLHF; CDR3nt: TGTGCCAGCAGCAACTTAGGGACAGGGCTTAATTCACCCCTCCACTTT
v_gene: TRBV11-2; d_gene: -; abundance: -; len: 15; j_gene: TRBJ2-7; CDR3aa: CASSLDLRLGDEQYF; CDR3nt: TGTGCCAGCAGCTTAGATCTTCGACTAGGGGACGAGCAGTACTTC
v_gene: TRBV20-1; d_gene: TRBD2; abundance: few; len: 16; j_gene: TRBJ2-1; CDR3aa: CSASYVTSGRYNEQFF; CDR3nt: TGCAGTGCTAGCTATGTAACTAGCGGGAGATACAATGAGCAGTTCTTC
v_gene: TRBV14; d_gene: TRBD2; abundance: -; len: 14; j_gene: TRBJ2-1; CDR3aa: CASSQVAGGHEQFF; CDR3nt: TGTGCCAGCAGCCAAGTAGCGGGGGGGCATGAGCAGTTCTTC
v_gene: TRBV29-1; d_gene: TRBD1; abundance: few; len: 17; j_gene: TRBJ2-1; CDR3aa: CSVEGELTGYSYNEQFF; CDR3nt: TGCAGCGTTGAAGGGGAATTGACAGGGTACTCCTACAATGAGCAGTTCTTC
v_gene: TRBV7-2; d_gene: TRBD2; abundance: -; len: 15; j_gene: TRBJ2-4; CDR3aa: CASSPPTSGRYIQYF; CDR3nt: TGTGCCAGCAGCCCCCCGACTAGCGGGAGGTACATTCAGTACTTC
v_gene: TRBV29-1; d_gene: -; abundance: -; len: 12; j_gene: TRBJ2-1; CDR3aa: CSVDQGSHEQFF; CDR3nt: TGCAGCGTTGATCAGGGCAGCCATGAGCAGTTCTTC
v_gene: TRBV20-1; d_gene: -; abundance: few; len: 13; j_gene: TRBJ2-6; CDR3aa: CSARRSGANVLTF; CDR3nt: TGCAGTGCTAGACGCTCTGGGGCCAACGTCCTGACTTTC
v_gene: TRBV20-1; d_gene: -; abundance: -; len: 15; j_gene: TRBJ2-3; CDR3aa: CSARDPEGSTDTQYF; CDR3nt: TGCAGTGCTAGAGATCCCGAGGGGAGCACAGATACGCAGTATTTT
v_gene: TRBV12-3/TRBV12-4; d_gene: -; abundance: -; len: 13; j_gene: TRBJ2-7; CDR3aa: CASSHQWAYEQYF; CDR3nt: TGTGCCAGCAGCCACCAATGGGCCTACGAGCAGTACTTC
v_gene: TRBV12-5; d_gene: -; abundance: many; len: 13; j_gene: TRBJ2-1; CDR3aa: CASGLERDYEQFF; CDR3nt: TGTGCTAGTGGTTTGGAAAGGGACTATGAGCAGTTCTTC
v_gene: TRBV7-8; d_gene: TRBD1; abundance: few; len: 18; j_gene: TRBJ1-4; CDR3aa: CASSLGQGNLATNEKLFF; CDR3nt: TGTGCCAGCAGCTTGGGACAGGGGAATCTTGCAACTAATGAAAAACTGTTTTTT
v_gene: TRBV4-2; d_gene: -; abundance: few; len: 11; j_gene: TRBJ2-3; CDR3aa: CASRFGNTQYF; CDR3nt: TGTGCCAGCAGATTCGGGAATACGCAGTATTTT
v_gene: TRBV7-6; d_gene: -; abundance: -; len: 16; j_gene: TRBJ2-3; CDR3aa: CASSLSTNINTDTQYF; CDR3nt: TGTGCCAGCAGCTTATCGACTAATATAAACACAGATACGCAGTATTTT
v_gene: TRBV25-1; d_gene: TRBD2; abundance: many; len: 17; j_gene: TRBJ2-7; CDR3aa: CASSGKAGAVSSYEQYF; CDR3nt: TGTGCCAGCAGTGGAAAGGCGGGAGCGGTGAGCTCCTACGAGCAGTACTTC
v_gene: TRBV30; d_gene: -; abundance: -; len: 13; j_gene: TRBJ1-2; CDR3aa: CAWSGPAGVGYTF; CDR3nt: TGTGCCTGGAGTGGCCCCGCCGGGGTTGGCTACACCTTC
v_gene: TRBV7-9; d_gene: TRBD2; abundance: -; len: 17; j_gene: TRBJ2-1; CDR3aa: CASSLAGLAGGFIEQFF; CDR3nt: TGTGCCAGCAGCTTAGCGGGACTAGCGGGGGGATTCATTGAGCAGTTCTTC
v_gene: TRBV15; d_gene: -; abundance: few; len: 15; j_gene: TRBJ2-5; CDR3aa: CATSGEGYSQETQYF; CDR3nt: TGTGCCACCAGCGGGGAAGGTTACAGCCAAGAGACCCAGTACTTC
v_gene: TRBV4-1; d_gene: -; abundance: -; len: 14; j_gene: TRBJ2-3; CDR3aa: CASSQSSETDTQYF; CDR3nt: TGCGCCAGCAGCCAGTCAAGCGAGACGGATACGCAGTATTTT
v_gene: TRBV3-1; d_gene: -; abundance: few; len: 13; j_gene: TRBJ1-2; CDR3aa: CASSQDARYGYTF; CDR3nt: TGTGCCAGCAGCCAAGATGCGCGGTATGGCTACACCTTC
v_gene: TRBV5-1; d_gene: TRBD2; abundance: -; len: 16; j_gene: TRBJ2-5; CDR3aa: CASSLTWTSGKETQYF; CDR3nt: TGCGCCAGCAGCTTGACCTGGACTAGCGGGAAGGAGACCCAGTACTTC
v_gene: TRBV4-2; d_gene: TRBD2; abundance: once; len: 15; j_gene: TRBJ2-1; CDR3aa: CASSQRTSGKNEQVF; CDR3nt: TGTGCCAGCAGCCAAAGGACTAGCGGGAAAAATGAGCAGGTCTTC
v_gene: TRBV7-2; d_gene: -; abundance: -; len: 15; j_gene: TRBJ1-1; CDR3aa: CASSLGGTFSIEAFF; CDR3nt: TGTGCCAGCAGCTTAGGGGGGACCTTCTCCATTGAAGCTTTCTTT
v_gene: TRBV4-2; d_gene: -; abundance: -; len: 15; j_gene: TRBJ2-5; CDR3aa: CAGSQVPSLGETQYF; CDR3nt: TGTGCCGGCAGCCAAGTGCCATCGCTGGGGGAGACCCAGTACTTC
v_gene: TRBV12-3/TRBV12-4; d_gene: -; abundance: -; len: 13; j_gene: TRBJ1-1; CDR3aa: CASSSGQYQGAFF; CDR3nt: TGTGCCAGCAGTTCCGGACAGTACCAAGGTGCTTTCTTT
v_gene: TRBV6-8; d_gene: -; abundance: -; len: 16; j_gene: TRBJ2-1; CDR3aa: CASSYISGATYNEQFF; CDR3nt: TGTGCCAGCAGTTACATATCCGGGGCTACCTACAATGAGCAGTTCTTC
v_gene: TRBV5-1; d_gene: TRBD1; abundance: -; len: 15; j_gene: TRBJ2-5; CDR3aa: CASSLVPGQYNEQYF; CDR3nt: TGCGCCAGCAGCTTGGTACCGGGACAGTACAATGAGCAGTACTTC